This T cell receptor (beta chain) was identified during a study of shared clonotypes between healthy human individuals. All participating donors were Caucasian adults from Nashville, Tennessee. Every subset had its genomic DNA shared out evenly among several immunoSEQ plates. Assay: immunoSEQ multiplex PCR; the TCRdb copy retains only in-frame clones and omits some. The sample holds millions of clones, 90% to 95% seen once. Broader study findings: Shared across several donors were around 5% of the naive CD4 clonotypes. The authors sampled blood alone, and tissue repertoires likely differ.

Germline-derived CDR1 and CDR2 are SGHTA and FQGNSA. With 5 bases clipped from V and 3 bases from J, the junction kept 5 bases outside the gene matches. The CDR3 is 14 amino acids. With respect to this clone: Its antigen is still unknown.

Material for sequencing was naive CD4+ T cells sorted from blood. Subset meaning: CD45RA+ positively selected. The chain combines TRBV7-2 with TRBJ2-7, with 9 bases fitting TRBD2. The receptor comes from a man aged 18 to 30 in good health. DNA for the CDR3: TGTGCCAGCAGCATTAGCGGGAGCGACTACGAGCAGTACTTC. As protein: CASSISGSDYEQYF. Supplemented by reference TRBV7-2 and TRBJ2-7, the full variable domain reads GAGVSQSPSNKVTEKGKDVELRCDPISGHTALYWYRQSLGQGLEFLIYFQGNSAPDKSGLPSDRFSAERTGGSVSTLTIQRTQQEDSAVYLCASSISGSDYEQYFGPGTRLTVT.